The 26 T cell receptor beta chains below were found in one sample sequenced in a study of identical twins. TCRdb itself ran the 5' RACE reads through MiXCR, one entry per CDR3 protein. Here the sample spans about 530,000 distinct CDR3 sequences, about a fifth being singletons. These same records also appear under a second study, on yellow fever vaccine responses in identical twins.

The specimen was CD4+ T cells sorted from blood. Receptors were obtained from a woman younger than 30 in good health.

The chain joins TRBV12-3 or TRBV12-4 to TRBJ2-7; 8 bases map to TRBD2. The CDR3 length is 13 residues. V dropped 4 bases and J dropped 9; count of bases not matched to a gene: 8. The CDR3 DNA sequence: TGTGCCAGCAGTTATCGGACTAGCCCCTGGCAGTACTTC. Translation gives CASSYRTSPWQYF.

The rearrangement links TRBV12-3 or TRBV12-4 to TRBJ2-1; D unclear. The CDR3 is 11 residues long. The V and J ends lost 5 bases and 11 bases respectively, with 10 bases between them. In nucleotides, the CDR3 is TGTGCCAGCAGTCCCCTAAAAAAGCAGTTCTTC. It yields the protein CASSPLKKQFF.

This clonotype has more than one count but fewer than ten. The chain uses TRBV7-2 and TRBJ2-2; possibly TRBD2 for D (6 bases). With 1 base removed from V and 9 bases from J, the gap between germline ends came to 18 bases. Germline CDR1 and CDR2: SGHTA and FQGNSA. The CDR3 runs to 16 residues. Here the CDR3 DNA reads TGTGCCAGCAGCTTAGGCGGGACCCCCGGGGATCGGGAGCTGTTTTTT. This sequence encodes CASSLGGTPGDRELFF.

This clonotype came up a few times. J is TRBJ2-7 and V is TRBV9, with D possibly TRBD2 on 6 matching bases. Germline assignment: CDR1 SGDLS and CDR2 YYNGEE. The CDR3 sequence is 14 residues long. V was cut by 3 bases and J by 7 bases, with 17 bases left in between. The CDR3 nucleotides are TGTGCCAGCAGCGCCGGGACCCTCCGGGGGGAGCAGTACTTC. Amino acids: CASSAGTLRGEQYF.

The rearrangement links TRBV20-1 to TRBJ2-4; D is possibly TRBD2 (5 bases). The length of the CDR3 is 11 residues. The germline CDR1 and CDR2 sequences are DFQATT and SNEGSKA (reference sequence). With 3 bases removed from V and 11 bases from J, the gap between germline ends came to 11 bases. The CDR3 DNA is TGCAGTGCTAGCGGGCTAGCACTTCAGTACTTC. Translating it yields CSASGLALQYF.

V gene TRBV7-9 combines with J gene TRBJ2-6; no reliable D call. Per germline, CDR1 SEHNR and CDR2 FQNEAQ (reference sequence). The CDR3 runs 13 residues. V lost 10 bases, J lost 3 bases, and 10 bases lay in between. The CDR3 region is CANPLGGANVLTF. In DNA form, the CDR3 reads TGTGCCAACCCTCTGGGTGGGGCCAACGTCCTGACTTTC.

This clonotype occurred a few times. The DNA of the CDR3 is TGTGCCAGCAGCCAAACTACCGCCTGGCTAGCGGGAGGGCTCTATGAGCAGTTCTTC. It codes for CASSQTTAWLAGGLYEQFF. The genes are TRBV12-3 or TRBV12-4 and TRBJ2-1; 12 bases are a match to TRBD2. The CDR3 extends over 19 amino acids. V shed 6 bases and J 8 bases; nucleotides not matched to a gene: 20.

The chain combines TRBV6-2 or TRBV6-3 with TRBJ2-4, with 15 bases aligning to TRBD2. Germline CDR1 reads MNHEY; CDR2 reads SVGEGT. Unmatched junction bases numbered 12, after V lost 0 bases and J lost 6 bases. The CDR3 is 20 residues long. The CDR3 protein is CASSYSGLAGGDPLLNIQYF. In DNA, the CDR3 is TGTGCCAGCAGTTACTCCGGACTAGCGGGAGGGGACCCCCTTTTAAACATTCAGTACTTC.

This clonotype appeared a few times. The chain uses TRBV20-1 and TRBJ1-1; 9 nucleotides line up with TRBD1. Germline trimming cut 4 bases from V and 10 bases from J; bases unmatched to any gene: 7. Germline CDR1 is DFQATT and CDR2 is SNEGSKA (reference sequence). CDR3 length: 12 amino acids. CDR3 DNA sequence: TGCAGTGCTACCGGGACAGGGTTTCTAGCTTTCTTT. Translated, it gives CSATGTGFLAFF.

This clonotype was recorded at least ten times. The CDR3 loop reads CASSPRTGGETEAFF. CDR3 nucleotide sequence: TGTGCCAGCAGCCCCAGGACAGGGGGCGAAACTGAAGCTTTCTTT. The rearrangement links TRBV7-9 to TRBJ1-1; 11 nucleotides agree with TRBD1. CDR1 and CDR2 (germline): SEHNR, FQNEAQ (reference sequence). CDR3 length: 15 residues. The V and J ends lost 5 bases and 5 bases, in that order; junction bases with no gene match: 7.

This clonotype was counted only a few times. In nucleotides, the CDR3 is TGTGCCAGCAGCTTAGCACTAGCTTGGAGTGAGCAGTTCTTC. Translating gives CASSLALAWSEQFF. The rearrangement joins TRBV11-2 to TRBJ2-1, with D possibly TRBD2 on 6 matching bases. This CDR3 contains 14 residues. CDR1 SGHAT and CDR2 FQNNGV come from the germline V gene. V was cut by 1 base and J by 9 bases, with 13 bases left in between.

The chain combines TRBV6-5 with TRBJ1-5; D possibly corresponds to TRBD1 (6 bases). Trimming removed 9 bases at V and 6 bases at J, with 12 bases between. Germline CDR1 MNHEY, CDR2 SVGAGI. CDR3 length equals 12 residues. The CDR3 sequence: CASGGAGQPQHF. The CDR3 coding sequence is TGTGCCAGTGGGGGGGCCGGTCAGCCCCAGCATTTT.

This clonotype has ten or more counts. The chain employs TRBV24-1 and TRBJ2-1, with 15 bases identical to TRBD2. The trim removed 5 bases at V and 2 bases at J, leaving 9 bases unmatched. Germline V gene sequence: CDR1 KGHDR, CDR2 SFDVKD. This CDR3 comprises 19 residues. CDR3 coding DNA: TGTGCCACCAGTGCCGTGGGACTAGCGGGAGGAAGGACCTACAATGAGCAGTTCTTC. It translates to CATSAVGLAGGRTYNEQFF.

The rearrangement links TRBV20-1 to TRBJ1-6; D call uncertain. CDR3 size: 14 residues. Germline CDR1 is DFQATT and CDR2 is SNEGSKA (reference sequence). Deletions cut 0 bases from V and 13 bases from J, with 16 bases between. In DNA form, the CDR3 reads TGCAGTGCTAGAGATACTACCCGGCTCGGGCCCCTCCACTTT. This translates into CSARDTTRLGPLHF.

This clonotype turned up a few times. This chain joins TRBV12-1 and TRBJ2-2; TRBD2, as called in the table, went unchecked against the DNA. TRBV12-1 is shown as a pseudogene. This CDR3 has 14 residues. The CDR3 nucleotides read TGTGCCAGCAGCTCCGGGGGGGCCGGCGGGGAGCTGTTTTTT. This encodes CASSSGGAGGELFF.

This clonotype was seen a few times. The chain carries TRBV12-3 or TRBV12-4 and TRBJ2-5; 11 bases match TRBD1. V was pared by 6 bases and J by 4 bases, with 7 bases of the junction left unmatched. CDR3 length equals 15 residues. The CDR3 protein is CASRQGQGARETQYF. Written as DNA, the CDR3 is TGTGCCAGCAGACAAGGACAGGGGGCCCGAGAGACCCAGTACTTC.

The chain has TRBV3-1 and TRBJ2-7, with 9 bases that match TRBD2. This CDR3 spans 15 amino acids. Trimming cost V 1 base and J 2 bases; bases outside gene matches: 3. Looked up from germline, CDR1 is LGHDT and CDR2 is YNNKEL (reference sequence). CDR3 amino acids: CASSQGIAGAYEQYF. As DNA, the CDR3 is TGTGCCAGCAGCCAAGGGATAGCGGGAGCCTACGAGCAGTACTTC.

This chain's CDR3 is CASTPLRDSATDTQYF. CDR3 coding DNA: TGTGCCAGCACCCCCCTCCGGGACAGCGCCACAGATACGCAGTATTTT. V usage is TRBV12-3 or TRBV12-4 and J usage is TRBJ2-3, with TRBD1 identical over 7 bases. The CDR3 spans 16 residues. V lost 7 bases and J lost 2; bases outside the gene matches: 12.

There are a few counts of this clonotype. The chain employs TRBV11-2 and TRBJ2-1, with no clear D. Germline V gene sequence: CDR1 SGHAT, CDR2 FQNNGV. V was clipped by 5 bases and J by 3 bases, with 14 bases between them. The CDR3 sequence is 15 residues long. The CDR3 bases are TGTGCCAGCAGCCCGAGGCGTTCGGTCTACAATGAGCAGTTCTTC. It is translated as CASSPRRSVYNEQFF.

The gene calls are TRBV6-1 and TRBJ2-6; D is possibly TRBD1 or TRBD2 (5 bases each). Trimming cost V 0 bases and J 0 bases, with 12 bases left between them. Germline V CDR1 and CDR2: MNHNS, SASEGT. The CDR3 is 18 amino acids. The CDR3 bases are TGTGCCAGCAGTGAAGCTCCGGGGCAAAGCTCTGGGGCCAACGTCCTGACTTTC. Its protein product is CASSEAPGQSSGANVLTF.

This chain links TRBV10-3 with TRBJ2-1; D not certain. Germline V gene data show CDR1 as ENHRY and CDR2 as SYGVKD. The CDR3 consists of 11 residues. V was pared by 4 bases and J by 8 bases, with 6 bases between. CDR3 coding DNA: TGTGCCATCAGTGTCTTAGATGAGCAGTTCTTC. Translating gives CAISVLDEQFF.

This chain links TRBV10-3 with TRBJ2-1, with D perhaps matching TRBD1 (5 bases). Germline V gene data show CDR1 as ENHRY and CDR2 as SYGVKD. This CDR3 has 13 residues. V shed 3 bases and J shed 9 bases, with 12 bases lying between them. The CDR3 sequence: CAISDAQGFEQFF. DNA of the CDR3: TGTGCCATCAGTGATGCCCAGGGATTTGAGCAGTTCTTC.

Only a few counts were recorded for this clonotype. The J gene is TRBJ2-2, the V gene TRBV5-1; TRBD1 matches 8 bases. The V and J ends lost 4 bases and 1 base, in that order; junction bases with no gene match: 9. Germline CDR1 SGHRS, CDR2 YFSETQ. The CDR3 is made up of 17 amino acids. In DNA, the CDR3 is TGCGCCAGCAGCCCCGGACAGGGAAGGGGGAACACCGGGGAGCTGTTTTTT. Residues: CASSPGQGRGNTGELFF.

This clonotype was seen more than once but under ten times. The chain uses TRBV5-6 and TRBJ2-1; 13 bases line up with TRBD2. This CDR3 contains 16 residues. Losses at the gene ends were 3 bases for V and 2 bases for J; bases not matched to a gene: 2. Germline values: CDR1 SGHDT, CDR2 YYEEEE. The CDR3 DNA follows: TGTGCCAGCAGCTCCGGACTAGCGGGGGCCTACAATGAGCAGTTCTTC. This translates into CASSSGLAGAYNEQFF.

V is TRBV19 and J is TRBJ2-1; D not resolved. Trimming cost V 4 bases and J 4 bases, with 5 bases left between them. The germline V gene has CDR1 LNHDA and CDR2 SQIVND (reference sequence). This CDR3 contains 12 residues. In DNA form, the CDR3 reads TGTGCCAGTAGTACGAGATACAATGAGCAGTTCTTC. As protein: CASSTRYNEQFF. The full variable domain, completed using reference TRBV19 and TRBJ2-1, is DGGITQSPKYLFRKEGQNVTLSCEQNLNHDAMYWYRQDPGQGLRLIYYSQIVNDFQKGDIAEGYSVSREKKESFPLTVTSAQKNPTAFYLCASSTRYNEQFFGPGTRLTVL.

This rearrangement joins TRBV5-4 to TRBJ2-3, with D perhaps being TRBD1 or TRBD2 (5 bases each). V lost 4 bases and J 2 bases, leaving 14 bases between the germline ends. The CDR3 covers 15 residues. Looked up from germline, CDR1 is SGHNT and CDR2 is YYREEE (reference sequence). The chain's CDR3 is CASSPPPGTTDTQYF. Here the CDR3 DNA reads TGTGCCAGCAGCCCCCCACCGGGGACCACAGATACGCAGTATTTT.